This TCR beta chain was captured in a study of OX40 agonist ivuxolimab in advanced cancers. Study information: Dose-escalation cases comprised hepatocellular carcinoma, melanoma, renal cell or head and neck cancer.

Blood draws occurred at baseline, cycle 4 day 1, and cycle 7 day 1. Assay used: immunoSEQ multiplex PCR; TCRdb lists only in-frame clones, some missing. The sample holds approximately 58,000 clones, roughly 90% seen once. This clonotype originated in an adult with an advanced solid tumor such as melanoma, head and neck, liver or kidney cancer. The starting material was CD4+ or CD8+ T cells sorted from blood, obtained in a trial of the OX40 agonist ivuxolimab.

DNA of the CDR3: TGTGCCAGCAGCTTGGATTCTGCGACCCTTCAAGAGACCCAGTACTTC. Protein: CASSLDSATLQETQYF. V gene TRBV5-8 combines with J gene TRBJ2-5, with unresolved D. Trimming stripped 0 bases from V and 2 bases from J, with 14 bases between. Germline V gene lookup returns CDR1 SGHTS and CDR2 YDEGEE. This CDR3 comprises 16 residues.